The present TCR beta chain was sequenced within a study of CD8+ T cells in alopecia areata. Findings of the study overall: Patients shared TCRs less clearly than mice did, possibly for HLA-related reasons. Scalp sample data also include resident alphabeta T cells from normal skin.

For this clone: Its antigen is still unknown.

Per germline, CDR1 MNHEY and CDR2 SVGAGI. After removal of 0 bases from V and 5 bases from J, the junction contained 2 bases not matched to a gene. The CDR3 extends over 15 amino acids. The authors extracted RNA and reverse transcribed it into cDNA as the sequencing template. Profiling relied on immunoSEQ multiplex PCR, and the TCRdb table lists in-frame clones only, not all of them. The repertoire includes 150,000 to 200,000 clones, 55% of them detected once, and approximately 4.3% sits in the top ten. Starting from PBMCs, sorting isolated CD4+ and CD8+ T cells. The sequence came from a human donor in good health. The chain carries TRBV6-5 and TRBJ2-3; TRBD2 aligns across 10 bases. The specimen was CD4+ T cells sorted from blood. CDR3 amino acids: CASSYSRTSGDTQYF. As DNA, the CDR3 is TGTGCCAGCAGTTACTCGAGGACTAGCGGAGATACGCAGTATTTT.